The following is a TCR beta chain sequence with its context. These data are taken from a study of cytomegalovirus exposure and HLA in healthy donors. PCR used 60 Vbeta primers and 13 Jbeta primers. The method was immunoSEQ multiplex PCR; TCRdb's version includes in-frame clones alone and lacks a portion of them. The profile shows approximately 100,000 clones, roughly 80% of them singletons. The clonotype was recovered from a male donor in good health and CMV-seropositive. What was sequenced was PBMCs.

In nucleotides, the CDR3 is TGCGCCAGCAGCCACTTCTGGCCCCCGAGCACAGATACGCAGTATTTT. This codes for CASSHFWPPSTDTQYF. V gene TRBV4-3 combines with J gene TRBJ2-3; D gene unclear. CDR3 length: 16 residues. The germline gives CDR1 LGHNA, CDR2 YSLEER. Trimming removed 3 bases at V and 0 bases at J, with 13 bases between.